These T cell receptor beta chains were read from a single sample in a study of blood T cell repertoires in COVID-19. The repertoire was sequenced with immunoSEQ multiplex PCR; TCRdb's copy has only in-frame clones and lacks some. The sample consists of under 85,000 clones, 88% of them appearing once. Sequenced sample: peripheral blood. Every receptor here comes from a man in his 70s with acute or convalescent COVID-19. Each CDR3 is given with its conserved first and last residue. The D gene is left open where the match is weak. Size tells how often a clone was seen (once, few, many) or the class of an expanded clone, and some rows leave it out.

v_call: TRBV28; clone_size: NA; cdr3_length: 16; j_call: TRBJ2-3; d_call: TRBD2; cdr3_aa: CASSLILAGVTDTQYF; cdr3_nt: TGTGCCAGCAGTTTAATTCTAGCGGGAGTGACAGATACGCAGTATTTT
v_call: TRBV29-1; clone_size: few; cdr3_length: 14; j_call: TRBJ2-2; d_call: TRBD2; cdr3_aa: CSVIAGGPTGELFF; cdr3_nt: TGCAGCGTTATAGCGGGAGGGCCAACCGGGGAGCTGTTTTTT
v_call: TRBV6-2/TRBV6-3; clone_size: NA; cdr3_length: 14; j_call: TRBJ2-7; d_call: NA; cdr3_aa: CASSYDGPSYEQYF; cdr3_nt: TGTGCCAGCAGTTACGATGGGCCCTCCTACGAGCAGTACTTC
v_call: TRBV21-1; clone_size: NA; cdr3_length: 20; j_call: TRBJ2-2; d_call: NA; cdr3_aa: CASSIMSSHRDRGRTGELFF; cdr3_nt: TGTGCCAGCAGCATTATGAGTTCGCACCGGGACAGGGGGCGCACCGGGGAGCTGTTTTTT
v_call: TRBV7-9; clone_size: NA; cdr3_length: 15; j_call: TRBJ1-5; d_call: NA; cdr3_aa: CASSPQAGDNQPQHF; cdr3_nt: TGTGCCAGCAGCCCCCAGGCGGGGGACAATCAGCCCCAGCATTTT
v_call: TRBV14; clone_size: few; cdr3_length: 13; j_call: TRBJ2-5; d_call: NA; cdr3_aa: CASSQYRVETQYF; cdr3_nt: TGTGCCAGCAGCCAATACAGGGTGGAGACCCAGTACTTC
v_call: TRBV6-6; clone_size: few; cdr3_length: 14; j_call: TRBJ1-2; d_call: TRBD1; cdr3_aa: CASSLGQDPYGYTF; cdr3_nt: TGTGCCAGCAGCTTGGGACAGGACCCCTATGGCTACACCTTC
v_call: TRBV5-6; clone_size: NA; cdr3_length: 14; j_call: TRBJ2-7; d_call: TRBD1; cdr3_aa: CASRPYRGGYEQYF; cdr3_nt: TGTGCCAGCAGACCTTACAGGGGTGGATACGAGCAGTACTTC
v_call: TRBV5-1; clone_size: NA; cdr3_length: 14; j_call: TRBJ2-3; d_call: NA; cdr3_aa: CASSFGKVVDTQYF; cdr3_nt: TGCGCCAGCAGCTTCGGTAAAGTGGTAGATACGCAGTATTTT
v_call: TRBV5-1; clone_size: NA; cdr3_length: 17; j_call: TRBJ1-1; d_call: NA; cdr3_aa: CASSLAPLVGSGTEAFF; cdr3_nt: TGCGCCAGCAGCTTGGCCCCTCTTGTGGGGAGCGGCACTGAAGCTTTCTTT
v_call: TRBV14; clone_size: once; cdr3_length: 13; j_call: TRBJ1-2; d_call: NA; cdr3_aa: CASSQDLYLGYTF; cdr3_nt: TGTGCCAGCAGCCAAGACTTATACTTGGGCTACACCTTC
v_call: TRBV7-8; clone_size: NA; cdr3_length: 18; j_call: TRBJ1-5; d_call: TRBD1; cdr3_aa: CASTQTGRGLSSNQPQHF; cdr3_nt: TGTGCCAGCACCCAAACGGGCAGGGGGCTTTCTAGCAATCAGCCCCAGCATTTT
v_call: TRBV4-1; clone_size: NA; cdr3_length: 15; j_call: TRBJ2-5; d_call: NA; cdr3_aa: CASSLQGGPQETQYF; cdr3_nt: TGCGCCAGCAGCCTACAGGGTGGCCCGCAAGAGACCCAGTACTTC
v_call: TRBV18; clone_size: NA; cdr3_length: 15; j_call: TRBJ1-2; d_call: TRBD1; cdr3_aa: CASSPGTGAYYGYTF; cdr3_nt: TGTGCCAGCTCACCAGGGACAGGGGCTTACTATGGCTACACCTTC
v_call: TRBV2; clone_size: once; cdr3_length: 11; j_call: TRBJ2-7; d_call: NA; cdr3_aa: CASSASYEQYF; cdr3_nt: TGTGCCAGCAGTGCGTCCTACGAGCAGTACTTC
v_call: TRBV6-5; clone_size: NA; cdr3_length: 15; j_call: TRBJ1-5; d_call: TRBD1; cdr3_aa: CASRTGGKGNQPQHF; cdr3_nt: TGTGCCAGCAGGACAGGGGGCAAGGGCAATCAGCCCCAGCATTTT
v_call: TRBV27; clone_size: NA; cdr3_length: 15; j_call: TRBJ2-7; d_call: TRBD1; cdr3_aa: CASRMTGRVSHEQYF; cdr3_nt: TGTGCCAGCAGAATGACAGGGAGAGTTAGCCACGAGCAGTACTTC
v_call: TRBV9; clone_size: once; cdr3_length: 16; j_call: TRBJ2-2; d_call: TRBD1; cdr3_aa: CASSVGPGGSTGELFF; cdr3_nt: TGTGCCAGCAGCGTAGGGCCAGGGGGATCCACCGGGGAGCTGTTTTTT
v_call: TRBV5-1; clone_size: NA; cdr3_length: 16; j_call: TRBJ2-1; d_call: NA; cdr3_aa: CASSLNWQGSYNEQFF; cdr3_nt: TGCGCCAGCAGCTTGAATTGGCAGGGGTCCTACAATGAGCAGTTCTTC
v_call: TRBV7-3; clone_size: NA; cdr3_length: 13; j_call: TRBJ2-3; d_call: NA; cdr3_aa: CASSLQGSDTQYF; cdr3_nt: TGTGCCAGCAGCTTACAGGGGTCAGATACGCAGTATTTT
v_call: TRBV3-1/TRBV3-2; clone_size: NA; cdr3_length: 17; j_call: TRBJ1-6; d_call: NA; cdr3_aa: CASSLIQGSGGNSPLHF; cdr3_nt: TGTGCCAGCAGCCTTATCCAGGGGTCGGGGGGAAATTCACCCCTCCACTTT
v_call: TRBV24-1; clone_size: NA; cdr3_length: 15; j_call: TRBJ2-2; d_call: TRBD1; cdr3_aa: CATSDTGANTGELFF; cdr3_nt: TGTGCCACCAGTGATACAGGGGCCAACACCGGGGAGCTGTTTTTT
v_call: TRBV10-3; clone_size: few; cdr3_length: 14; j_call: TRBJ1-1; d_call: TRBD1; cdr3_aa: CAISPDRGNTEAFF; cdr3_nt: TGTGCCATCAGCCCTGACAGGGGGAACACTGAAGCTTTCTTT
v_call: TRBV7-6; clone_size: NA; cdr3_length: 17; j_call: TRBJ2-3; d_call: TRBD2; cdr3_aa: CASSLGTSGEFTDTQYF; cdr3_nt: TGTGCCAGCAGCCTCGGGACTAGCGGGGAATTCACAGATACGCAGTATTTT
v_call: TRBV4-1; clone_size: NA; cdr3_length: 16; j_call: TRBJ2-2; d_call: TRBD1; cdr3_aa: CASSQTDRGRAGELFF; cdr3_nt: TGCGCCAGCAGCCAAACGGACAGGGGAAGGGCCGGGGAGCTGTTTTTT
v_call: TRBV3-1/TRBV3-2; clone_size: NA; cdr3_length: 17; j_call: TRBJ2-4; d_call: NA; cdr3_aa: CASSQSGSFLAKNIQYF; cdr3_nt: TGTGCCAGCAGCCAATCGGGGAGTTTTTTAGCCAAAAACATTCAGTACTTC
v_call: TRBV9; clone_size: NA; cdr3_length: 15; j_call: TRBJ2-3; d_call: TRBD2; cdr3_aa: CASSVSGGNTDTQYF; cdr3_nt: TGTGCCAGCAGCGTTAGCGGGGGAAACACAGATACGCAGTATTTT
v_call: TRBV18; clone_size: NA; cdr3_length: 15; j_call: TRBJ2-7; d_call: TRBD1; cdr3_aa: CASSLSGTGSGEQYF; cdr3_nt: TGTGCCAGCTCACTTTCCGGGACAGGGTCTGGCGAGCAGTACTTC
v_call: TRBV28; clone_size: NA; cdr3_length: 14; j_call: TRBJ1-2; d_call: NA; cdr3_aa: CASSYTGQTYGYTF; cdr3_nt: TGTGCCAGCAGCTATACCGGACAGACCTATGGCTACACCTTC
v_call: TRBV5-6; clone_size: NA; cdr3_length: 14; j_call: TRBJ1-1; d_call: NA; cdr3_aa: CASSLQEWDTEAFF; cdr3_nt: TGTGCCAGCAGCTTACAGGAGTGGGACACTGAAGCTTTCTTT
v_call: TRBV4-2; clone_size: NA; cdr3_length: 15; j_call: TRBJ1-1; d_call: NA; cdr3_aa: CASSPIGEASLEAFF; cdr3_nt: TGTGCCAGCAGCCCTATCGGAGAGGCATCGCTTGAAGCTTTCTTT
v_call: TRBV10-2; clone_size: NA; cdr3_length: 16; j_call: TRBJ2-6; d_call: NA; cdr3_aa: CASSGERGSGANVLTF; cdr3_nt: TGCGCCAGCAGTGGTGAACGAGGCTCTGGGGCCAACGTCCTGACTTTC
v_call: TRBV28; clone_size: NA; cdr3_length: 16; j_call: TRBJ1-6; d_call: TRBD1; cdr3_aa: CASSPGQGGWNSPLHF; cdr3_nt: TGTGCCAGCAGTCCGGGACAGGGAGGATGGAATTCACCCCTCCACTTT
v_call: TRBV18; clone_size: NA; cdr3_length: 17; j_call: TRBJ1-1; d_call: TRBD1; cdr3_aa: CASSPRTGGVGETEAFF; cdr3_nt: TGTGCCAGCTCACCCCGAACAGGGGGCGTGGGTGAAACTGAAGCTTTCTTT
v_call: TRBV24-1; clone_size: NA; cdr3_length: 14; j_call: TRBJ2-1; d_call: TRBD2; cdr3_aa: CATRGTSGRNEQFF; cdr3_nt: TGTGCCACCAGGGGGACTAGCGGGAGAAATGAGCAGTTCTTC
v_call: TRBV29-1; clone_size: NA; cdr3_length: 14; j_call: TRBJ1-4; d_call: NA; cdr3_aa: CSVVPPGRGEKLFF; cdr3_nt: TGCAGCGTTGTCCCACCCGGACGGGGGGAAAAACTGTTTTTT
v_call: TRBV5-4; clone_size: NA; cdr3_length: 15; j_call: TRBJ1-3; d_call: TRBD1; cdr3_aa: CASSAGQHSGNTIYF; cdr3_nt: TGTGCCAGCAGCGCGGGACAGCACTCTGGAAACACCATATATTTT
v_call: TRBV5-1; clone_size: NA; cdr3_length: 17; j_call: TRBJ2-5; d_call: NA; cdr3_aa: CASSLAALTGRMETQYF; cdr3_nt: TGCGCCAGCAGCTTGGCAGCCCTTACAGGGCGAATGGAGACCCAGTACTTC
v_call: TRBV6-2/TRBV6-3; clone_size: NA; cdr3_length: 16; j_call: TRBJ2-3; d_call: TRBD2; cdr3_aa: CASSFRAGERTDTQYF; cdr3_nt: TGTGCCAGCAGTTTTCGGGCGGGAGAAAGGACAGATACGCAGTATTTT
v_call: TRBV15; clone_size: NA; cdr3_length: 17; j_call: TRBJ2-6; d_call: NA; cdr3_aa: CATSRPGGGSGANVLTF; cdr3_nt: TGTGCCACCAGCAGACCCGGTGGGGGGTCCGGGGCCAACGTCCTGACTTTC
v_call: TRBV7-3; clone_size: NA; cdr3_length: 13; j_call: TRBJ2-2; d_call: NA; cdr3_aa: CASSPWRAGELFF; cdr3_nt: TGTGCCAGCAGCCCCTGGAGGGCCGGGGAGCTGTTTTTT